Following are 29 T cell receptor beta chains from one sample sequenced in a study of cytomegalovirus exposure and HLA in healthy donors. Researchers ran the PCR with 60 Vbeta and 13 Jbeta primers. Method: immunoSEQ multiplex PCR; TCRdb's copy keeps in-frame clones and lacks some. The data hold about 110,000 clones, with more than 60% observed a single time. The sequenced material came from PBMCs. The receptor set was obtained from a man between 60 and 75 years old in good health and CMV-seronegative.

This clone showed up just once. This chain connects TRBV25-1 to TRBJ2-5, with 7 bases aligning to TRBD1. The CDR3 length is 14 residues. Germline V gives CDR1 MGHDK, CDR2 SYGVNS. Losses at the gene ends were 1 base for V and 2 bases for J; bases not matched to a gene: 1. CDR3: CASSESGGQETQYF. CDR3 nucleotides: TGTGCCAGCAGTGAATCAGGGGGACAAGAGACCCAGTACTTC.

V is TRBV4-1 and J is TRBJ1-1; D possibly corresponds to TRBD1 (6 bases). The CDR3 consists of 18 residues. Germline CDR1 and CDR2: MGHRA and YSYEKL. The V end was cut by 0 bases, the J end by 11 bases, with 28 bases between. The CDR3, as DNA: TGCGCCAGCAGCCAAGAATTGTCGGTTCAGGGGCCCAGGGGTCGGGCTTTCTTT. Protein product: CASSQELSVQGPRGRAFF.

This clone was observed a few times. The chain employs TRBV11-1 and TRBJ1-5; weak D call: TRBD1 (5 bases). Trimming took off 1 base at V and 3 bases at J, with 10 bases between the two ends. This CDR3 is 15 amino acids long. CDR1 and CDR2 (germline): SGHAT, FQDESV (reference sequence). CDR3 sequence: CASSLDGQLNQPQHF. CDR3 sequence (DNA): TGTGCCAGCAGCTTAGACGGACAACTCAATCAGCCCCAGCATTTT.

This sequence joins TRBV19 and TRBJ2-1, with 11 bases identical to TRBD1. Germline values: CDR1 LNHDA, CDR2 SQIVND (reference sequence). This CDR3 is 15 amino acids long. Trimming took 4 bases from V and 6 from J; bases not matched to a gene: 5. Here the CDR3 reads CASSRGQGVSNEQFF. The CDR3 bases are TGTGCCAGTAGTAGGGGACAGGGGGTTAGCAATGAGCAGTTCTTC. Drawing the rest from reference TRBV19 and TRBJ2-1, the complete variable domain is DGGITQSPKYLFRKEGQNVTLSCEQNLNHDAMYWYRQDPGQGLRLIYYSQIVNDFQKGDIAEGYSVSREKKESFPLTVTSAQKNPTAFYLCASSRGQGVSNEQFFGPGTRLTVL.

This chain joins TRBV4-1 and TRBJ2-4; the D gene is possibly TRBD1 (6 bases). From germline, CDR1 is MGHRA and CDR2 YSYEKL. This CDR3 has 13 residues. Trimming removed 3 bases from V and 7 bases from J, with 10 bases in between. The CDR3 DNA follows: TGCGCCAGCAGCCAGGTTCAGGGGAACATTCAGTACTTC. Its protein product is CASSQVQGNIQYF.

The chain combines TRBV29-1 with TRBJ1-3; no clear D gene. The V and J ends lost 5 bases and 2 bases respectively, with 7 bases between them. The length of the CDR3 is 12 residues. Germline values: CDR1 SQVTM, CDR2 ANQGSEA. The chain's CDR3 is CSVLAAGNTIYF. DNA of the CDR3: TGCAGCGTTTTGGCCGCTGGAAACACCATATATTTT.

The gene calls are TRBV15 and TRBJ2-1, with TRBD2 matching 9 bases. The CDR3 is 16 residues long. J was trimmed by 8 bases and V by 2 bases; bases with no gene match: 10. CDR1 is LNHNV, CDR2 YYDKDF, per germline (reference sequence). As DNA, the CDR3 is TGTGCCACCAGCAGATGGACGGCGGGGGGGCAAGATGAGCAGTTCTTC. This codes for CATSRWTAGGQDEQFF. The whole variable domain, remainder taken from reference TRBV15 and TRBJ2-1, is DAMVIQNPRYQVTQFGKPVTLSCSQTLNHNVMYWYQQKSSQAPKLLFHYYDKDFNNEADTPDNFQSRRPNTSFCFLDIRSPGLGDTAMYLCATSRWTAGGQDEQFFGPGTRLTVL.

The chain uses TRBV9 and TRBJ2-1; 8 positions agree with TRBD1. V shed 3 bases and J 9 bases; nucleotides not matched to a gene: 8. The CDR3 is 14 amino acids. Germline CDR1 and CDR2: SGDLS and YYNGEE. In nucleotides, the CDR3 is TGTGCCAGCAGCGAGCTTCCAGGGGGCCGTGAGCAGTTCTTC. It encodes CASSELPGGREQFF.

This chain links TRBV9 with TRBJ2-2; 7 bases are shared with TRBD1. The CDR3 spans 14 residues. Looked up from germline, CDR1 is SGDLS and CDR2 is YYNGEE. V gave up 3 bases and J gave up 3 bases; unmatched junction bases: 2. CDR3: CASSGQGDTGELFF. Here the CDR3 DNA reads TGTGCCAGCAGCGGACAGGGTGACACCGGGGAGCTGTTTTTT.

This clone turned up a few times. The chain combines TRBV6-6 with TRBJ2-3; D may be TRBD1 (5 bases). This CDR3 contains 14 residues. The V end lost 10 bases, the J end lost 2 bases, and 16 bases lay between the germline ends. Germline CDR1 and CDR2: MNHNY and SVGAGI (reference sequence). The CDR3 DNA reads TGTGCCATAAACCGGACACCCATCACAGATACGCAGTATTTT. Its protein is CAINRTPITDTQYF.

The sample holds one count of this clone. In DNA form, the CDR3 reads TGTGCCAGCAGCTTAGTCAGGGGGCGAGCCGGGGAGCTGTTTTTT. Protein sequence: CASSLVRGRAGELFF. The chain is built from TRBV7-2 and TRBJ2-2; 8 bases are shared with TRBD1. The germline V gene has CDR1 SGHTA and CDR2 FQGNSA. V trimming: 1 base; J trimming: 6 bases; junction bases outside the gene matches: 4. The CDR3 consists of 15 residues.

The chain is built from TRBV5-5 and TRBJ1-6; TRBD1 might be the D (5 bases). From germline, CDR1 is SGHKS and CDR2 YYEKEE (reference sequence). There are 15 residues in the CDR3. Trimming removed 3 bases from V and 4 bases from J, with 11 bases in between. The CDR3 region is CASSWGGDYNSPLHF. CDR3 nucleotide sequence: TGTGCCAGCAGCTGGGGCGGGGATTATAATTCACCCCTCCACTTT.

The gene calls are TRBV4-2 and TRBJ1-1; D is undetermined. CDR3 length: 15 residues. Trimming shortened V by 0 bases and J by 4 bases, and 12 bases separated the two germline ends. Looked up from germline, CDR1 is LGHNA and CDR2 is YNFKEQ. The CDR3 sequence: CASSQEVEVPTEAFF. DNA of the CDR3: TGTGCCAGCAGCCAAGAGGTTGAGGTCCCCACTGAAGCTTTCTTT.

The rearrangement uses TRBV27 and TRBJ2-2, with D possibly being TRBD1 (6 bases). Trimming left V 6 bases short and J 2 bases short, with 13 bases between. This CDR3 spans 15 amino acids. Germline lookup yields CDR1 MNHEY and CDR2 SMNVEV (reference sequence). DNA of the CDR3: TGTGCCAGCAGGCCGGGACACCTAAACACCGGGGAGCTGTTTTTT. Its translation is CASRPGHLNTGELFF.

The CDR3: CSVERGSVQETQYF. Written as DNA, the CDR3 is TGCAGCGTTGAAAGGGGGAGCGTCCAAGAGACCCAGTACTTC. This chain connects TRBV29-1 to TRBJ2-5; a possible D gene is TRBD1 (6 bases). The CDR3 is 14 residues long. V was pared by 2 bases and J by 1 base, with 11 bases between. Germline CDR1 and CDR2: SQVTM and ANQGSEA.

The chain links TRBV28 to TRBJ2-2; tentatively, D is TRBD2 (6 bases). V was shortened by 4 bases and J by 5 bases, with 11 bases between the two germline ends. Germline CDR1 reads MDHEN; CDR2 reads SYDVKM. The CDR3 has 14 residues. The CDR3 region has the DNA TGTGCCAGCAGTTGGGGCGGGGTGACCGGGGAGCTGTTTTTT. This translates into CASSWGGVTGELFF.

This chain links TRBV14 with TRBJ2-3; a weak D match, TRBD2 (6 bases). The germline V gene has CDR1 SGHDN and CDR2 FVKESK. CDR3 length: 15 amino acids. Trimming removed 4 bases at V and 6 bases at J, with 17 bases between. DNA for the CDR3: TGTGCCAGCAGCCGTCGGGGGAAGAATCTGGATACGCAGTATTTT. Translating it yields CASSRRGKNLDTQYF.

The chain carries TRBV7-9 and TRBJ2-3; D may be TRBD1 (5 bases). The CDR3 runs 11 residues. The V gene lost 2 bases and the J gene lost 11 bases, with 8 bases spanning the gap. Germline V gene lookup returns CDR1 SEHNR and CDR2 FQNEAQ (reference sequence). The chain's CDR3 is CASSLQGGQYF. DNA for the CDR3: TGTGCCAGCAGCTTACAGGGCGGGCAGTATTTT.

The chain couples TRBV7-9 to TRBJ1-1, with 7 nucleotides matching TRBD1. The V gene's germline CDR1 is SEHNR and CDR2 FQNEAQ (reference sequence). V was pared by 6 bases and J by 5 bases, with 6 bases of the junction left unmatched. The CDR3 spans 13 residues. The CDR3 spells CASRAGTETEAFF. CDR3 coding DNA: TGTGCCAGCAGGGCCGGGACAGAGACTGAAGCTTTCTTT.

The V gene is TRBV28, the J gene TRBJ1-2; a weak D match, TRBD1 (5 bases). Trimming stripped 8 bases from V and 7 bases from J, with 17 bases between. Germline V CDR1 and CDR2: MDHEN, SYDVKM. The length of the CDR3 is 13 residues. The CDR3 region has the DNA TGTGCCAGCCTCCGCGGGGCCGGTTCTGGCTACACCTTC. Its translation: CASLRGAGSGYTF.

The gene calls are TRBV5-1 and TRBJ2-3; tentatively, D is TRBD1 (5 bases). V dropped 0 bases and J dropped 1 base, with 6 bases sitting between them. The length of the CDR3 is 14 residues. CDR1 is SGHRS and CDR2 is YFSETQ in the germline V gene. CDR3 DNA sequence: TGCGCCAGCAGCTTGGGCAGGGGCACAGATACGCAGTATTTT. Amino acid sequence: CASSLGRGTDTQYF.

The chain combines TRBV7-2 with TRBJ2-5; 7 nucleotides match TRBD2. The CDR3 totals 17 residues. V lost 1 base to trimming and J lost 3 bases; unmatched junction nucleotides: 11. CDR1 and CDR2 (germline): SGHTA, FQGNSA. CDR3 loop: CASSLEGRLAVKETQYF. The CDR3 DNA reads TGTGCCAGCAGCTTAGAGGGGCGTCTAGCGGTTAAAGAGACCCAGTACTTC.

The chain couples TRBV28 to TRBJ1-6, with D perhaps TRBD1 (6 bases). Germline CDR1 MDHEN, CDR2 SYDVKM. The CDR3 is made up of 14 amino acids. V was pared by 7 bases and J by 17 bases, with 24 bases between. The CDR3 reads CASTPAGGPMQVHF. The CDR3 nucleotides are TGTGCCAGCACACCAGCGGGGGGGCCAATGCAGGTCCACTTT.

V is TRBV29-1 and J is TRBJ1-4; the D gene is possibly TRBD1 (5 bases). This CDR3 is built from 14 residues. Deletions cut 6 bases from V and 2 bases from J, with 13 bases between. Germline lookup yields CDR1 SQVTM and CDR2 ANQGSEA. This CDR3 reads CSVAWTSTNEKLFF. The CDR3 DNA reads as TGCAGCGTCGCCTGGACATCGACTAATGAAAAACTGTTTTTT.

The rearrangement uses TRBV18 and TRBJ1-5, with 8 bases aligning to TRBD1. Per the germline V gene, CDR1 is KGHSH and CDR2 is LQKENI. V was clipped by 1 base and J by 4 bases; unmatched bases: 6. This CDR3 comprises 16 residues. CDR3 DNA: TGTGCCAGCTCACCACGGGGACAGGCGGTTAATCAGCCCCAGCATTTT. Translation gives CASSPRGQAVNQPQHF.

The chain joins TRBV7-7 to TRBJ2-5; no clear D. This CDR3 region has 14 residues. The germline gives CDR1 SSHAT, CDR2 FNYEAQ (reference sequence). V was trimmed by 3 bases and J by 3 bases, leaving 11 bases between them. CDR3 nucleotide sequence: TGTGCCAGCAGCTTGAACACCGTTGAAGAGACCCAGTACTTC. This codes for CASSLNTVEETQYF.

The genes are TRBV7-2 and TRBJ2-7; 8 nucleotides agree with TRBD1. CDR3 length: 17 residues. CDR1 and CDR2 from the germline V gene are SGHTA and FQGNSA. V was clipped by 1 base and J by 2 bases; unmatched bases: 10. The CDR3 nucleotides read TGTGCCAGCAGCTTAGTAACCGGGACAGGCCGTCCCTACGAGCAGTACGTC. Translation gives CASSLVTGTGRPYEQYV.

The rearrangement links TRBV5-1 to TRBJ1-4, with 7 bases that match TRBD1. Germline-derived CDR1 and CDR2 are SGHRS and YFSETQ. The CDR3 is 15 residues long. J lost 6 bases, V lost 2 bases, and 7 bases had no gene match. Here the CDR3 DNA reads TGCGCCAGCAGCTTAAAAGGGGGCTTGGATGAAAAACTGTTTTTT. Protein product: CASSLKGGLDEKLFF.

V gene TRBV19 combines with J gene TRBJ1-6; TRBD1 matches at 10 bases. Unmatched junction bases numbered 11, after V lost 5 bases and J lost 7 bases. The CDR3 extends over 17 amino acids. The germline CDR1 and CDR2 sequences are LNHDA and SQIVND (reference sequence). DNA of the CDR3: TGTGCCAGTAGTCCCCGTAGGGGGACAGGGGACAATTCACCCCTCCACTTT. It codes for CASSPRRGTGDNSPLHF.